The present TCR beta chain was sequenced within a study of cytomegalovirus exposure and HLA in healthy donors (dated by TCRdb to the late 2010s). Background on the whole study: According to a later analysis, one platform produced both the 120 validation repertoires and the 666 repertoires of the first cohort. To predict cytomegalovirus infection status, the study combined high-throughput TCR immunosequencing, statistical association of individual TCRs with disease status, and machine learning. In addition to the first cohort of several hundred subjects, a separate validation cohort of 120 different subjects was used. The study aimed to test whether signatures of past pathogen exposure could be identified by cataloging public T cell receptors. What the study reported, not specific to this receptor: The study gave a list of 150 to 200 TCR beta chains associated with cytomegalovirus. All 130 or so repertoires were used to score co-occurrence in the validation cohort in a later analysis, because that analysis had no HLA typing for the cohort. Of the cluster scores, 94% were above 0 in a later analysis, which found that TCRs clustered in the first cohort also tended to co-occur in the roughly 130 validation repertoires. The authors suggested that the approach could potentially be generalized to other disease states and immunological phenotypes. A few of the identified cytomegalovirus-associated TCR beta chains were confirmed in vitro to be specific for cytomegalovirus antigens. The classifier was reported to diagnose cytomegalovirus status with high specificity and sensitivity in both the original cohort and the validation cohort. Across donors, most TCR sequences were observed very rarely, whereas some public TCRs were present in many individuals.

Libraries were prepared through the immunoSEQ multiplex PCR assay. In the paper's pipeline: A statistical classification framework was developed to diagnose cytomegalovirus status using the catalog of TCR beta chain sequences. The clones in this table, taken by TCRdb from immuneACCESS, are in-frame only. Not every clone is retained; where verified, under half of the shortfall comes from an unresolved V gene, and the cause of the rest is unknown. The V and J calls and clone size come from that table; D and trimming were worked out from the DNA. In all, the sample holds about 74,000 clones, and approximately 94% of those were seen once. Clones ranked in the top ten supply approximately 2.1% of the sample. The germline V gene provides CDR1 SGHNT and CDR2 YENEEA. V is shortened by 0 bases, J by 7 bases, and the region joining them spans 15 bases. The cysteine opens and the phenylalanine closes a CDR3 of 16 amino acids. Just CDR3 DNA is preserved here, 48 bases in frame from base 1.

Comments on this clone: The antigen it recognizes is unknown. The record has no base qualities; no much larger clone is one base away.

The donors belonged to the validation cohort of 90 to 150 subjects, which was separate from the approximately 610-subject first cohort. The sequenced sample was PBMCs. This receptor was taken from a woman younger than 30 in good health and CMV-seropositive. Recombination joined TRBV11-3 with TRBJ2-2, and perhaps TRBD1 as D gene, on 5 matching bases. At the DNA level, the sequence is TGTGCCAGCAGCTTAGATTGGTCAGGGTATGACGGGGAGCTGTTTTTT. This sequence encodes CASSLDWSGYDGELFF.